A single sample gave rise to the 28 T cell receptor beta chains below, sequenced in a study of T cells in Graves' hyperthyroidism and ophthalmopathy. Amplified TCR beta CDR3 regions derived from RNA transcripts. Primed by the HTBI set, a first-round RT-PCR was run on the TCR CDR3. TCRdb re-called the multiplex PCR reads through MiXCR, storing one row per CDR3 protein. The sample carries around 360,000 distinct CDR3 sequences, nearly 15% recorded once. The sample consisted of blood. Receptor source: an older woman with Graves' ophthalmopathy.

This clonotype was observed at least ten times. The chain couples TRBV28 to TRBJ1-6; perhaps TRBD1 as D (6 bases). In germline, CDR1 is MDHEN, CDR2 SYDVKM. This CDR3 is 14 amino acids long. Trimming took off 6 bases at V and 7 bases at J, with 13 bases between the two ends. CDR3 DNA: TGTGCCAGCAGGACCCCCGGGACAAATTCACCCCTCCACTTT. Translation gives CASRTPGTNSPLHF.

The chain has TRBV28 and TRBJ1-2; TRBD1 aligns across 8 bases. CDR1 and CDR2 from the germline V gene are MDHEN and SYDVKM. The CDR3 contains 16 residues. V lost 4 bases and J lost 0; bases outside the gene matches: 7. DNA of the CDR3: TGTGCCAGCAGTTCAAGACAGGGGTCTACTAACTATGGCTACACCTTC. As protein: CASSSRQGSTNYGYTF.

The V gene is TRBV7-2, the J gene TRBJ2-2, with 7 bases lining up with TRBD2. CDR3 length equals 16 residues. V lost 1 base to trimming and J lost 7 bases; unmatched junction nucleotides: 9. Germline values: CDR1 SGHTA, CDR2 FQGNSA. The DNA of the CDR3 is TGTGCCAGCAGCTTAGGGGTCGGGGGGTCGGTCGGGGAGCTGTTTTTT. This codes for CASSLGVGGSVGELFF. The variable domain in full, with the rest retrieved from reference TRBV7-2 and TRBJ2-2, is GAGVSQSPSNKVTEKGKDVELRCDPISGHTALYWYRQSLGQGLEFLIYFQGNSAPDKSGLPSDRFSAERTGGSVSTLTIQRTQQEDSAVYLCASSLGVGGSVGELFFGEGSRLTVL.

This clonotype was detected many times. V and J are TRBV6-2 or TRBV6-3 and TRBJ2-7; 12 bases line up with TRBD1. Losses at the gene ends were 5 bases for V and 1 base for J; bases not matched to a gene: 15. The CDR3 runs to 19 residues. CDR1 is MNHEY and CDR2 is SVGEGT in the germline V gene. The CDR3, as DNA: TGTGCCAGCAGTCCGGGACAGGGGGCAATGGTCGGGAGATCCTACGAGCAGTACTTC. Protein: CASSPGQGAMVGRSYEQYF.

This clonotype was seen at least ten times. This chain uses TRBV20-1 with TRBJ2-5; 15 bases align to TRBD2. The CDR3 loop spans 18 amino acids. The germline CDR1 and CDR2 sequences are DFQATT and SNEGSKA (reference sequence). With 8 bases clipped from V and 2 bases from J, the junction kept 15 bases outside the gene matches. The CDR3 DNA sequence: TGCAGTCCCTCGGGACTAGCGGGAGGACGGGGTAATCAAGAGACCCAGTACTTC. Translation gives CSPSGLAGGRGNQETQYF.

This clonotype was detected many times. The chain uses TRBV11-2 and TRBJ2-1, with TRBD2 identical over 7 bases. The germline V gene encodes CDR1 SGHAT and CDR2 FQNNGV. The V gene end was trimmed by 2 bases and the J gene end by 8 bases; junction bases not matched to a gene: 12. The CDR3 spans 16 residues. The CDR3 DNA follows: TGTGCCAGCAGCTTATTAATGCTGGGGGGGAGCGATGAGCAGTTCTTC. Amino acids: CASSLLMLGGSDEQFF. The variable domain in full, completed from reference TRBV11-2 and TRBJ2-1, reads EAGVAQSPRYKIIEKRQSVAFWCNPISGHATLYWYQQILGQGPKLLIQFQNNGVVDDSQLPKDRFSAERLKGVDSTLKIQPAKLEDSAVYLCASSLLMLGGSDEQFFGPGTRLTVL.

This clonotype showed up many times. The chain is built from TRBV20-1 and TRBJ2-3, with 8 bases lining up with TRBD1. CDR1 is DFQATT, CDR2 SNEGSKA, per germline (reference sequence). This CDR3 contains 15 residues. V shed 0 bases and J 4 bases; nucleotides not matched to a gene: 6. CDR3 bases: TGCAGTGCTAGAGATCGCAGGGGGCGTTCAGATACGCAGTATTTT. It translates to CSARDRRGRSDTQYF.

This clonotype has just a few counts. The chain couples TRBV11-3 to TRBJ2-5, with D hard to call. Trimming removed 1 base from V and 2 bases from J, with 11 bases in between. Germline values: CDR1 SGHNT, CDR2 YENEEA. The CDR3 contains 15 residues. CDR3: CASSLGLEAQETQYF. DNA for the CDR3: TGTGCCAGCAGCTTAGGGTTAGAAGCGCAAGAGACCCAGTACTTC.

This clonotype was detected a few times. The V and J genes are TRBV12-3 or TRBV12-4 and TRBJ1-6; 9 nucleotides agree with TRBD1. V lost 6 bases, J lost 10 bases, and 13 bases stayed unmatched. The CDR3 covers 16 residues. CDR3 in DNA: TGTGCCAGCAGCCAAGGAGCCGGGACAGGGACCTCACCCCTCCACTTT. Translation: CASSQGAGTGTSPLHF.

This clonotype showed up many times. CDR3 residues: CASSQVASGRGYEQYF. DNA for the CDR3: TGTGCCAGCAGCCAAGTGGCTAGCGGGCGAGGCTACGAGCAGTACTTC. The chain joins TRBV3-1 to TRBJ2-7; 8 nucleotides agree with TRBD2. With V trimmed by 1 base and J by 3 bases, 8 bases remained unmatched. Germline CDR1 LGHDT, CDR2 YNNKEL (reference sequence). The CDR3 spans 16 residues.

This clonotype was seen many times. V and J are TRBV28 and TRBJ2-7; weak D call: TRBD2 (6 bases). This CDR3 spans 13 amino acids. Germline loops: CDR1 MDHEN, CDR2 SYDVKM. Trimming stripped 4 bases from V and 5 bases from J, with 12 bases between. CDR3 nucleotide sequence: TGTGCCAGCAGTTCCGGGACTCGGGACGAGCAGTACTTC. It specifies CASSSGTRDEQYF.

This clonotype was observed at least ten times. CDR3 DNA sequence: TGTGCCAGCAGTTTGGAGGGTTTGAGGTCCTACGAGCAGTACTTC. It encodes CASSLEGLRSYEQYF. The chain is built from TRBV12-3 or TRBV12-4 and TRBJ2-7, with D perhaps matching TRBD2 (6 bases). The V end was cut by 3 bases, the J end by 1 base, with 13 bases between. The CDR3 length is 15 residues.

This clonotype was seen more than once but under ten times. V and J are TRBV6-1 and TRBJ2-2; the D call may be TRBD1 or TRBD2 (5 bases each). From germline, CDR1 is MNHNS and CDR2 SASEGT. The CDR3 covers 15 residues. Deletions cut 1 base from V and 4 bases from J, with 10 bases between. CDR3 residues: CASSEGAGSTGELFF. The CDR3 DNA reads TGTGCCAGCAGTGAAGGGGCAGGGAGCACCGGGGAGCTGTTTTTT.

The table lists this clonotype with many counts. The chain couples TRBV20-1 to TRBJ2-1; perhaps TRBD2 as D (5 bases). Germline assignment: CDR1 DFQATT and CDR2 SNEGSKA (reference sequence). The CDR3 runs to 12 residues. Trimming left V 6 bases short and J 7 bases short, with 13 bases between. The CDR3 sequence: CSAQRPGNEQFF. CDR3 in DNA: TGCAGTGCCCAGCGGCCCGGGAATGAGCAGTTCTTC.

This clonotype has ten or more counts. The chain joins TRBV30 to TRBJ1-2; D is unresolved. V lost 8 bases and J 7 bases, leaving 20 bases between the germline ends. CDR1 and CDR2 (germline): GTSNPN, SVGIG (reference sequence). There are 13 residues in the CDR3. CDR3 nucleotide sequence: TGTGCCAGCACCGGCTTCGACACTGGTGGCTACACCTTC. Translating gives CASTGFDTGGYTF.

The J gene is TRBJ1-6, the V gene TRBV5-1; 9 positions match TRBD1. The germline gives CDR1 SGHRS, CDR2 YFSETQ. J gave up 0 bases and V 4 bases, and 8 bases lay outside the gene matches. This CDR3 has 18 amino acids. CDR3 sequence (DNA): TGCGCCAGCAGCGCGGGACAGGGCCTCAGCTCCTATAATTCACCCCTCCACTTT. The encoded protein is CASSAGQGLSSYNSPLHF.

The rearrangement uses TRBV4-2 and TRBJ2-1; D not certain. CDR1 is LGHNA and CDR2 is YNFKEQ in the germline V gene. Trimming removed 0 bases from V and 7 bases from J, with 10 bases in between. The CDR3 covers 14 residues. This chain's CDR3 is CASSQDNLRNEQFF. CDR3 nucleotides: TGTGCCAGCAGCCAAGACAACCTCAGGAATGAGCAGTTCTTC.

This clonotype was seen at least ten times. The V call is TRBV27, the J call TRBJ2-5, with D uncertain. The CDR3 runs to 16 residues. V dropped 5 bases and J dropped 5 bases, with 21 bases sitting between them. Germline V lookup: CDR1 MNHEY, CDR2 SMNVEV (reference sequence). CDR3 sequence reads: CASSHQHTDPPETQYF. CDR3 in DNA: TGTGCCAGCAGTCACCAACACACCGACCCCCCGGAGACCCAGTACTTC.

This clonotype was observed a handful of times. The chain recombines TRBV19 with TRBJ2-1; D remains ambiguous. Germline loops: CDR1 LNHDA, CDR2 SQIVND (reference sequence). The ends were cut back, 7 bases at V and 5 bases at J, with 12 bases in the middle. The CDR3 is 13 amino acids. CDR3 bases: TGTGCCAGTATTAATTGGCCCGACAATGAGCAGTTCTTC. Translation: CASINWPDNEQFF. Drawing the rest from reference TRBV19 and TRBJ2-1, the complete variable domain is DGGITQSPKYLFRKEGQNVTLSCEQNLNHDAMYWYRQDPGQGLRLIYYSQIVNDFQKGDIAEGYSVSREKKESFPLTVTSAQKNPTAFYLCASINWPDNEQFFGPGTRLTVL.

The CDR3 is CASSPRLAGKDEQFF. CDR3 DNA sequence: TGTGCCAGCAGCCCCCGACTAGCGGGAAAAGATGAGCAGTTCTTC. V is TRBV7-3 and J is TRBJ2-1, with TRBD2 identical over 11 bases. In germline, CDR1 is SGHTA, CDR2 FQGTGA. This CDR3 has 15 amino acids. V shed 5 bases and J 8 bases; nucleotides not matched to a gene: 8.

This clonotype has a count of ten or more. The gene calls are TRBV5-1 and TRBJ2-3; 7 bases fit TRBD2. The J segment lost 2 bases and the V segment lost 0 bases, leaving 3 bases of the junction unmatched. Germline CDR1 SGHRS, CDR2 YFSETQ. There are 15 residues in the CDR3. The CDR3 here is CASSLVRDYTDTQYF. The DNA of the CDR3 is TGCGCCAGCAGCTTGGTTCGGGACTACACAGATACGCAGTATTTT. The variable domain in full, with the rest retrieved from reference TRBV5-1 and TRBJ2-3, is KAGVTQTPRYLIKTRGQQVTLSCSPISGHRSVSWYQQTPGQGLQFLFEYFSETQRNKGNFPGRFSGRQFSNSRSEMNVSTLELGDSALYLCASSLVRDYTDTQYFGPGTRLTVL.

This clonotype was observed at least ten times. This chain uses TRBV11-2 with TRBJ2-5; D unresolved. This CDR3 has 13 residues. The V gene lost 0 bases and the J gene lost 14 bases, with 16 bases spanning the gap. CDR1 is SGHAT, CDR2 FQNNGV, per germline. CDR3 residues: CASSLEGRVLSYF. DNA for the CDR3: TGTGCCAGCAGCTTAGAAGGTCGGGTGCTATCTTACTTC.

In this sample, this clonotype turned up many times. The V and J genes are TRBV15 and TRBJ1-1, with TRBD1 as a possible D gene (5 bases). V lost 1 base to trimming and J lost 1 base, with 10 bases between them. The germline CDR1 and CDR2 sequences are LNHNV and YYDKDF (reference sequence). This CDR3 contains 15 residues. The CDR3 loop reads CATSRGGGSNTEAFF. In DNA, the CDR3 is TGTGCCACCAGCAGAGGGGGGGGTTCGAACACTGAAGCTTTCTTT.

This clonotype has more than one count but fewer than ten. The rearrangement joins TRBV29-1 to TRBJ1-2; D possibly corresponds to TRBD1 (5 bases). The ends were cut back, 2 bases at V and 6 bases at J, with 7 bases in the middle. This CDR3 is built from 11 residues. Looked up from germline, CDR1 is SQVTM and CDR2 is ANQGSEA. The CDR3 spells CSVEMGDGYTF. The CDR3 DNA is TGCAGCGTTGAAATGGGGGATGGCTACACCTTC.

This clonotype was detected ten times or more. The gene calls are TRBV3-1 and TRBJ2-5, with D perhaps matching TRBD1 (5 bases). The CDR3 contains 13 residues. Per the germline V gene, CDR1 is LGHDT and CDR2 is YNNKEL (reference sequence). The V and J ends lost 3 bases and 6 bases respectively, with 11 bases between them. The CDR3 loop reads CASSHPGRKTQYF. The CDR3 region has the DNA TGTGCCAGCAGCCACCCAGGGCGAAAGACCCAGTACTTC.

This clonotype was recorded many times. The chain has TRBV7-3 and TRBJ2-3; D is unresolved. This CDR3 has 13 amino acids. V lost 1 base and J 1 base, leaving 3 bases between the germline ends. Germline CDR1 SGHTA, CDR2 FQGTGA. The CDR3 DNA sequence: TGTGCCAGCAGCTTAATGGGCACAGATACGCAGTATTTT. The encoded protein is CASSLMGTDTQYF.

The CDR3 nucleotides are TGTGCCAGCAAGTTAGCGGGACAGGGGTTTTCTGAGCAGTTCTTC. Translation gives CASKLAGQGFSEQFF. The chain carries TRBV27 and TRBJ2-1; 10 nucleotides agree with TRBD1. The CDR3 is 15 residues long. From germline, CDR1 is MNHEY and CDR2 SMNVEV (reference sequence). V was pared by 7 bases and J by 9 bases, with 12 bases of the junction left unmatched.

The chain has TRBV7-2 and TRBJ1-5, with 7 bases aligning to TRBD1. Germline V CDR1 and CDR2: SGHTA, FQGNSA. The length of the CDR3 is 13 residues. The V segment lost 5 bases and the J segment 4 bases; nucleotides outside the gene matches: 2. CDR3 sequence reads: CASSKTGNQPQHF. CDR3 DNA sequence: TGTGCCAGCAGCAAGACAGGGAATCAGCCCCAGCATTTT.